This TCR beta chain was documented in a study of OX40 agonist ivuxolimab in advanced cancers. This CDR3 is 14 amino acids long. With 0 bases removed from V and 4 bases from J, the gap between germline ends came to 8 bases. Germline CDR1 reads SGDLS; CDR2 reads YYNGEE. Profiled with immunoSEQ multiplex PCR; TCRdb holds only in-frame clones, not every one. The sample lists about 28,000 clones, roughly 85% occurring once. This receptor was identified in an adult with an advanced solid tumor such as melanoma, head and neck, liver or kidney cancer. The gene calls are TRBV9 and TRBJ2-1; D unresolved. Here the sequenced sample was CD4+ or CD8+ T cells sorted from blood, taken in a trial of the OX40 agonist ivuxolimab. The CDR3 here is CASSVGEAYNEQFF. As DNA, the CDR3 is TGTGCCAGCAGCGTAGGGGAAGCGTACAATGAGCAGTTCTTC.